This TCR beta chain originates from a study of control samples from healthy donors and cancer patients. Only in-frame clones appear in the TCRdb table, and some are missing; sequencing was by immunoSEQ multiplex PCR. Of about 160,000 clones listed, around nine tenths are singletons. The sample comprised blood. This clonotype was sampled from a woman in her 30s in good health.

In nucleotides, the CDR3 is TGTGCCAGCATCAGAGGGACCACTGAAGCTTTCTTT. This gives the protein CASIRGTTEAFF. V gene TRBV28 combines with J gene TRBJ1-1, with D possibly TRBD1 on 5 matching bases. The CDR3 spans 12 residues. V was trimmed by 7 bases and J by 4 bases, leaving 10 bases between them. CDR1 and CDR2 from the germline V gene are MDHEN and SYDVKM.